This T cell receptor beta chain was obtained from a study of shared clonotypes between healthy human individuals. Study in general: Donor composition was a couple of women and a few men, aged 18 to 49. Per donor, three plates held CD4 naive cells, three held CD4 memory, two held CD8 naive and one held CD8 memory.

Libraries were prepared by immunoSEQ multiplex PCR; TCRdb keeps only in-frame clonotypes and omits some of them. The sample consists of some 2 million clones, just under 95% of them appearing once. Study results and caveats: Represented diversity, genetic and exposure-history alike, was limited by few donors. Estimated clonotype richness was generally higher in naive than memory subsets.

Cells designated naive CD8 were CD45RO-negative and were positively selected for CCR7, with terminally differentiated effector memory CD45RA+ cells excluded. This clone was recorded only once. Antigen specificity is unknown. The CDR3 contains 17 residues. CDR1 and CDR2 (germline): MDHEN, SYDVKM. V lost 5 bases and J 3 bases, leaving 22 bases between the germline ends. V is TRBV28 and J is TRBJ1-1; unclear D gene. This TCR was recovered from a young man in good health. The source material was naive CD8+ T cells sorted from blood. This CDR3 is CASSLPLVYSIYTEAFF. In DNA, the CDR3 is TGTGCCAGCAGTCTCCCTCTAGTGTATTCGATCTACACTGAAGCTTTCTTT. The variable domain in full, with the rest retrieved from reference TRBV28 and TRBJ1-1, is DVKVTQSSRYLVKRTGEKVFLECVQDMDHENMFWYRQDPGLGLRLIYFSYDVKMKEKGDIPEGYSVSREKKERFSLILESASTNQTSMYLCASSLPLVYSIYTEAFFGQGTRLTVV.